This T cell receptor beta chain comes out of a study of T cells in localized non-small cell lung cancer. Profiling relied on immunoSEQ multiplex PCR, and the TCRdb table lists in-frame clones only, not all of them. The sample has tens of thousands of clones; about 89% are singletons. Study-level points and caveats: Greater T cell density in blood accompanied longer overall survival. A median of 57 of the top 100 tumor clones appeared in adjacent lung, which was paired and uninvolved. Highest T cell clonality was seen in uninvolved adjacent lung, surpassing that measured in tumor.

About this clone itself: Its antigen is undetermined.

The V end lost 9 bases, the J end lost 8 bases, and 23 bases lay between the germline ends. CDR3 length equals 15 residues. The germline CDR1 and CDR2 sequences are MNHNS and SASEGT. The TCR comes from a man aged 40 to 70 with stage I lung adenocarcinoma. The chain has TRBV6-1 and TRBJ2-1, with D tentatively TRBD2 (7 bases). The source material was peripheral blood, sampled before any cancer treatment. Here the CDR3 reads CASGMGGASGDEQFF. CDR3 sequence (DNA): TGTGCCAGTGGGATGGGGGGGGCGTCGGGGGATGAGCAGTTCTTC.